The clone carrying this T cell receptor (beta chain) was observed many times. TCRdb processed the PCR reads anew with MiXCR; each CDR3 protein has one entry. This repertoire shows around 6,200 distinct CDR3 sequences, more than 12% found once; its top ten account for roughly 15%. This CDR3 is 13 amino acids long. The V and J ends lost 6 bases and 5 bases respectively, with 13 bases between them. Germline CDR1 MDHEN, CDR2 SYDVKM. The data were obtained in a study of tumor-infiltrating lymphocytes in oesophageal squamous cell carcinoma. The clonotype was recovered from a male donor with esophageal squamous cell carcinoma. The V gene is TRBV28, the J gene TRBJ1-1, with TRBD1 as a possible D gene (6 bases). The specimen sequenced was esophageal tumor tissue. CDR3 region: CASRQQGITEAFF. As DNA, the CDR3 is TGTGCCAGCAGACAACAGGGTATAACTGAAGCTTTCTTT.